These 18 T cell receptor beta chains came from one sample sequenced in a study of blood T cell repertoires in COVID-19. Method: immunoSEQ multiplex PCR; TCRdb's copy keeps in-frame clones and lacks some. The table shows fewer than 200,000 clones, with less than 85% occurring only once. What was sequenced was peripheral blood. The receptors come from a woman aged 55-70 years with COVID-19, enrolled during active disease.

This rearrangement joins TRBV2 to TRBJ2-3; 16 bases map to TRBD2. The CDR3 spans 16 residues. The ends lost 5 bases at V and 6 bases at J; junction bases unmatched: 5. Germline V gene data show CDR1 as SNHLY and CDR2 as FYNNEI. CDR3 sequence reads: CASSWPGLAGGDTQYF. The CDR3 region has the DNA TGTGCCAGCAGTTGGCCGGGACTAGCGGGAGGGGATACGCAGTATTTT.

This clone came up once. The CDR3 region is CASTLDRAGTGELFF. The CDR3 DNA follows: TGCGCCAGCACCCTCGACAGGGCTGGCACCGGGGAGCTGTTTTTT. V is TRBV5-1 and J is TRBJ2-2, with 7 nucleotides matching TRBD1. V was pared by 6 bases and J by 4 bases, with 9 bases of the junction left unmatched. The CDR3 sequence is 15 residues long. Per germline, CDR1 SGHRS and CDR2 YFSETQ.

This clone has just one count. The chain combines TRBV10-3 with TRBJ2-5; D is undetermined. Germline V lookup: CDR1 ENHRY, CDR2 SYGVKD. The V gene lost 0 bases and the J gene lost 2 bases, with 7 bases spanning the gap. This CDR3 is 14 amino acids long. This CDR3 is CAISESLGQETQYF. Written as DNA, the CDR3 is TGTGCCATCAGTGAGTCTCTAGGTCAAGAGACCCAGTACTTC.

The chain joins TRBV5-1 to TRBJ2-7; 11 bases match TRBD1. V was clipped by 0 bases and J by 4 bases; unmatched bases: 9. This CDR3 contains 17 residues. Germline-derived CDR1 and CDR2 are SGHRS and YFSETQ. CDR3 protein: CASSLGTGGVNSYEQYV. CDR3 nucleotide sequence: TGCGCCAGCAGCTTGGGGACAGGGGGCGTTAATTCATACGAGCAGTACGTC.

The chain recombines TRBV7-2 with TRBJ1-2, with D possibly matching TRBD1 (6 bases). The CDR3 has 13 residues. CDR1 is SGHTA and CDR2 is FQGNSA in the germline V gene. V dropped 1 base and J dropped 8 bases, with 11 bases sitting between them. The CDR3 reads CASSLDRVRGYTF. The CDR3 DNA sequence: TGTGCCAGCAGCTTAGACAGGGTGCGGGGCTACACCTTC.

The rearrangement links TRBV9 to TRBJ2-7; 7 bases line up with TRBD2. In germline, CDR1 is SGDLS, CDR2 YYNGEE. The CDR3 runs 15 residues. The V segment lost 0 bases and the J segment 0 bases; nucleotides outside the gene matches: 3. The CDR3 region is CASSVASGPSYEQYF. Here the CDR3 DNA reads TGTGCCAGCAGCGTAGCTAGCGGCCCCTCCTACGAGCAGTACTTC.

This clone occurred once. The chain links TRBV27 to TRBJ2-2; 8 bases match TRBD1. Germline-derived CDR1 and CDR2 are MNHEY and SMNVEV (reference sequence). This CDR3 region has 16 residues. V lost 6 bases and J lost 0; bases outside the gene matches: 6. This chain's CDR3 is CASSDRTGSNTGELFF. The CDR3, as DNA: TGTGCCAGCAGCGATAGGACAGGGTCGAACACCGGGGAGCTGTTTTTT.

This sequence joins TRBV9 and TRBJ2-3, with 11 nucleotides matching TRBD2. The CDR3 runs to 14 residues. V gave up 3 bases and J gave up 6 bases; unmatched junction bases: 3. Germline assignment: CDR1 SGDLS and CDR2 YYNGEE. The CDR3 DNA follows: TGTGCCAGCAGCGCTAGCGGGGGGACGGATACGCAGTATTTT. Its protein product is CASSASGGTDTQYF.

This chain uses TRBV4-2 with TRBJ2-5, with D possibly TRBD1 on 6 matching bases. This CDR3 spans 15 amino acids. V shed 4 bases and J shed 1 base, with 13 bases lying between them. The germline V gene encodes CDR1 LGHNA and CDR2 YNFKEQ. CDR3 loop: CASSPQRGTQETQYF. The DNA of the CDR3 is TGTGCCAGCAGCCCCCAGAGGGGGACCCAAGAGACCCAGTACTTC.

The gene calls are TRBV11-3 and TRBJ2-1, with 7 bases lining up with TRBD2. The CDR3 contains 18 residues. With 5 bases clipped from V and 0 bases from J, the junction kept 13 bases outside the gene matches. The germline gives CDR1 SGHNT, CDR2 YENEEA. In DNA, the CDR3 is TGTGCCAGCAGCACAAGCCGACTAGCTGGCAGCTCCTACAATGAGCAGTTCTTC. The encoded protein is CASSTSRLAGSSYNEQFF. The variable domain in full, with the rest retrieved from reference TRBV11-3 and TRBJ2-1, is EAGVVQSPRYKIIEKKQPVAFWCNPISGHNTLYWYLQNLGQGPELLIRYENEEAVDDSQLPKDRFSAERLKGVDSTLKIQPAELGDSAVYLCASSTSRLAGSSYNEQFFGPGTRLTVL.

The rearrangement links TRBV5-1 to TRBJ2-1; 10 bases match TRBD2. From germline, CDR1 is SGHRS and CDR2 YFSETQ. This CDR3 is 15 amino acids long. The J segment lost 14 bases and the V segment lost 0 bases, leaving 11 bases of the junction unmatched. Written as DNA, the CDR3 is TGCGCCAGCAGCTTGGCCGGTCTAGCGGGAGTCCCAGAGTTCTTC. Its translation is CASSLAGLAGVPEFF.

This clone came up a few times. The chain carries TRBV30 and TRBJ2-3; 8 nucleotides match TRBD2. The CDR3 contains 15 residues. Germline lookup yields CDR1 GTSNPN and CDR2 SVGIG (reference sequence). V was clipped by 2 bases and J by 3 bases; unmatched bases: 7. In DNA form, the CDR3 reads TGTGCCTGGAGTCCAGCGGGAGTCCGTACAGATACGCAGTATTTT. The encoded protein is CAWSPAGVRTDTQYF.

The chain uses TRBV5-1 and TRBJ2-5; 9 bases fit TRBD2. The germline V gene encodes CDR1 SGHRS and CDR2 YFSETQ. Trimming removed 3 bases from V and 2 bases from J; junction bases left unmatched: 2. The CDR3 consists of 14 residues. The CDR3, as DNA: TGCGCCAGCAGCTGGAGCGGGGGGCAAGAGACCCAGTACTTC. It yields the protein CASSWSGGQETQYF.

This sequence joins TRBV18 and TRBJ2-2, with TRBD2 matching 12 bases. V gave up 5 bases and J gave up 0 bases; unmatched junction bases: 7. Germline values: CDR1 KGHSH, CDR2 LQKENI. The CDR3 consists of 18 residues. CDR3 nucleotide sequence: TGTGCCAGCTCAACCGGGACTAGCGGGCGTGCGAACACCGGGGAGCTGTTTTTT. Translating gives CASSTGTSGRANTGELFF.

In nucleotides, the CDR3 is TGTGCCAGCAGTCGGGACAGGGGCTCCTACAATGAGCAGTTCTTC. Its protein is CASSRDRGSYNEQFF. The chain carries TRBV6-5 and TRBJ2-1, with 10 bases aligning to TRBD1. Losses at the gene ends were 5 bases for V and 0 bases for J; bases not matched to a gene: 1. Germline values: CDR1 MNHEY, CDR2 SVGAGI. The CDR3 has 15 residues.

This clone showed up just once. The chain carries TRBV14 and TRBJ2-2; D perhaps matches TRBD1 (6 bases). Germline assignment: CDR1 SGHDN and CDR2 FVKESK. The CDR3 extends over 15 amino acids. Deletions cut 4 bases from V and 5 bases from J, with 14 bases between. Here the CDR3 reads CASSRGQGITGELFF. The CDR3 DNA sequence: TGTGCCAGCAGCCGGGGGCAGGGAATAACCGGGGAGCTGTTTTTT.

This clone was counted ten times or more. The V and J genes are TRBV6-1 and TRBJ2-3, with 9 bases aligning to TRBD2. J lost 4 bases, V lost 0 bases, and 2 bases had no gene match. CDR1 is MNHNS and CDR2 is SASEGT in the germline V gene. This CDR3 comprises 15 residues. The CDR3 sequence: CASSEASGSPDTQYF. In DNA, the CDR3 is TGTGCCAGCAGTGAAGCTAGCGGGAGCCCAGATACGCAGTATTTT.

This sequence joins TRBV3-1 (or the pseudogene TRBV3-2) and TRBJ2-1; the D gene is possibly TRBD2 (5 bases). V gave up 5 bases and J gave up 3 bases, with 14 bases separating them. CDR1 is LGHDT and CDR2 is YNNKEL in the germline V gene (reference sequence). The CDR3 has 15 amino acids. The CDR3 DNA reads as TGTGCCAGCAGCTATAGACGGGGAGACTACAATGAGCAGTTCTTC. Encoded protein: CASSYRRGDYNEQFF.